This T cell receptor (beta chain) was retrieved from a study of memory CD4+ T cells and cytomegalovirus serostatus. Background on the study: Healthy Belgian adult donors included roughly ten CMV-positive and some 25 CMV-negative people.

Per the original methods: Out-of-frame sequences were removed, leaving 2,204,828 distinct TCRbeta sequences. Generated by immunoSEQ multiplex PCR, the TCRdb table keeps only in-frame clones and is missing some. The V and J calls and clone size were taken over from that table, and D and trimming were inferred from the DNA. The table lists about 54,000 clones, about three quarters of them singletons, with roughly 3% in the top ten. Study-level results: 67 of 164 known CMV-associated TCRbeta sequences appeared in CD4+ memory.

Notes on this clone: The antigen is not known.

Germline CDR1 GTSNPN, CDR2 SVGIG (reference sequence). The CDR3 totals 14 residues. V was shortened by 7 bases and J by 3 bases, with 18 bases between the two germline ends. The sort gate was single viable CD3+CD4+CD8-CD45RO+ cells for memory CD4+ T cells. The V gene is TRBV30, the J gene TRBJ1-1; possibly TRBD1 for D (5 bases). The sample consisted of memory CD4+ T cells from blood. The sequence came from an adult in good health and CMV-seropositive. The DNA for the CDR3 is TGTGCCTTACAGACCGGGACCCCGGACACTGAAGCTTTCTTT. The encoded protein is CALQTGTPDTEAFF.